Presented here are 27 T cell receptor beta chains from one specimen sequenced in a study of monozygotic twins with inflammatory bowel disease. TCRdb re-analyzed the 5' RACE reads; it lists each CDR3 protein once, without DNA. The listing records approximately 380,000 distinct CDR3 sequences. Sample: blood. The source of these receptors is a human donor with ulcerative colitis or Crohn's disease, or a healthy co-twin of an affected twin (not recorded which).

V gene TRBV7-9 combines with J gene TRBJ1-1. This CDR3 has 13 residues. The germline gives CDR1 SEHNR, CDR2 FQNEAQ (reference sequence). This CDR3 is CASSEVKNTEAFF.

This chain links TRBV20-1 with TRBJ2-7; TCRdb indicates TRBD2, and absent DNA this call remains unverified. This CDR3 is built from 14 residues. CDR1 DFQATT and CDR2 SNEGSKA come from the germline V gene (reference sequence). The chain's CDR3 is CSASFGLSSYEQYF.

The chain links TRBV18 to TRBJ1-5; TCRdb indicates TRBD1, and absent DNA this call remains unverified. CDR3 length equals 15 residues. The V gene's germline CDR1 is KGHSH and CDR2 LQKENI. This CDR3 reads CASSPRAGGNQPQHF.

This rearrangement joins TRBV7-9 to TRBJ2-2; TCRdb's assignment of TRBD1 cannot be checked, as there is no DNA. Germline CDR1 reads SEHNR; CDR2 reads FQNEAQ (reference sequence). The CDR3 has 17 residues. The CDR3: CASSLEGDTGGTGELFF.

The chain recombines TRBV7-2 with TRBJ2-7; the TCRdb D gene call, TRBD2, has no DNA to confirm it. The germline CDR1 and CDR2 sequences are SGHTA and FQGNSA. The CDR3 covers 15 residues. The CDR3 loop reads CASSEGLAGGREQYF.

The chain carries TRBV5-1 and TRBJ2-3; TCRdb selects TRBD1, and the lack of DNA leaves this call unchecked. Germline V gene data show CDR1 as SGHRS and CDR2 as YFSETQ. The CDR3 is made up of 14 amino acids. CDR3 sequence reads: CASSSRTGLNTQYF. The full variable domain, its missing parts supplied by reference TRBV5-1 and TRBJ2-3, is KAGVTQTPRYLIKTRGQQVTLSCSPISGHRSVSWYQQTPGQGLQFLFEYFSETQRNKGNFPGRFSGRQFSNSRSEMNVSTLELGDSALYLCASSSRTGLNTQYFGPGTRLTVL.

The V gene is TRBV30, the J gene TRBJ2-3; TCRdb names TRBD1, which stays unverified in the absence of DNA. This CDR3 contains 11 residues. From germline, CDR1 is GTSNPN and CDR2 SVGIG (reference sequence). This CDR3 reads CAWNPGTGQYF.

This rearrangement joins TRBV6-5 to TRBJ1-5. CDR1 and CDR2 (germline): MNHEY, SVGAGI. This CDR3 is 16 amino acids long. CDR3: CASSYSAGNSNQPQHF.

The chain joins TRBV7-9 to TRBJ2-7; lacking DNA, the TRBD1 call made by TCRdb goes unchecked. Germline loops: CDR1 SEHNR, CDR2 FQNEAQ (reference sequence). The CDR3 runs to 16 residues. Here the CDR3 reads CASSYPDPGQDQEQYF. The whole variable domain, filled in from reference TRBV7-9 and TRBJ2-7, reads DTGVSQNPRHKITKRGQNVTFRCDPISEHNRLYWYRQTLGQGPEFLTYFQNEAQLEKSRLLSDRFSAERPKGSFSTLEIQRTEQGDSAMYLCASSYPDPGQDQEQYFGPGTRLTVT.

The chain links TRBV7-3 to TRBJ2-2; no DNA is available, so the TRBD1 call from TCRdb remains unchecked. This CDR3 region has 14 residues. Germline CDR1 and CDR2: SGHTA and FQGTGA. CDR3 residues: CASSLRQGVGELFF. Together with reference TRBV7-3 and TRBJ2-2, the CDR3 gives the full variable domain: GAGVSQTPSNKVTEKGKYVELRCDPISGHTALYWYRQSLGQGPEFLIYFQGTGAADDSGLPNDRFFAVRPEGSVSTLKIQRTERGDSAVYLCASSLRQGVGELFFGEGSRLTVL.

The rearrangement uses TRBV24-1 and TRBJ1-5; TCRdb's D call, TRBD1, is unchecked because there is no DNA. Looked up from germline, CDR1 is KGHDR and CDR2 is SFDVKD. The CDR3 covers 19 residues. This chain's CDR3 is CATSDSRHDRTGHNQPQHF.

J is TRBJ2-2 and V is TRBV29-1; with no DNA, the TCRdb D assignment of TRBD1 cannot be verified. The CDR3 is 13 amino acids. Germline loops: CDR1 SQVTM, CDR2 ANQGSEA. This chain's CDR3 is CSVLGENTGELFF.

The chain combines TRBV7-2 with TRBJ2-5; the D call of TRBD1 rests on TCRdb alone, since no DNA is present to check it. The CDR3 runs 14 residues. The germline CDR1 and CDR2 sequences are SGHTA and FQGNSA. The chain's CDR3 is CASSIYRDGETQYF.

CDR3 loop: CSAREFSDEQFF. This rearrangement joins TRBV20-1 to TRBJ2-1; TCRdb proposes TRBD2, but this gene call is untestable without DNA. This CDR3 spans 12 amino acids. Germline-derived CDR1 and CDR2 are DFQATT and SNEGSKA (reference sequence).

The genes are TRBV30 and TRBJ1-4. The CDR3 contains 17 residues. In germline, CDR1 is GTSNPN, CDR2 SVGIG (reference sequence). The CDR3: CAWSVRGRVFTNEKLFF.

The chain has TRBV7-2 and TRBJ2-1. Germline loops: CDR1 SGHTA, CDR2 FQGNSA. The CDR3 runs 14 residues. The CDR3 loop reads CASSRLPVINEQFF.

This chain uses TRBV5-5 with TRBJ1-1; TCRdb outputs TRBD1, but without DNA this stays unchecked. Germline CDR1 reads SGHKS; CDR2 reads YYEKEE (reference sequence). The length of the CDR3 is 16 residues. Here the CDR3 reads CASSPGFLLVNTEAFF.

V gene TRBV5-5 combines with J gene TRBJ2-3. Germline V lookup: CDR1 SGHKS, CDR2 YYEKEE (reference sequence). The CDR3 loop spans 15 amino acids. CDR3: CASSIVGTSLDTQYF.

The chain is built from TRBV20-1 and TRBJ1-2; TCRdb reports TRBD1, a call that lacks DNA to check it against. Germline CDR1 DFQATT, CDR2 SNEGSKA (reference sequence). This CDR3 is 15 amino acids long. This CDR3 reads CSARASGSANYGYTF.

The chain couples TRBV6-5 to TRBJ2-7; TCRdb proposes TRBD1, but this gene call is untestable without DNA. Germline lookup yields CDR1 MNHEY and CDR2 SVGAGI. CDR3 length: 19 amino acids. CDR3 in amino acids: CASSYSRIGPGTGSYEQYF.

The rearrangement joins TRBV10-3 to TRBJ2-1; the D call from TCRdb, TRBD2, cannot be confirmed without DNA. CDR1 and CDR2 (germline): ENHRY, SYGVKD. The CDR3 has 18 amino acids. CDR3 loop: CAISESSPGLAFYNEQFF.

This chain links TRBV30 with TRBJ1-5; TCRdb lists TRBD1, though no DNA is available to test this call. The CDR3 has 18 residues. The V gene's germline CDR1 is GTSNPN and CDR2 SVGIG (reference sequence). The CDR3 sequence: CAWSPGQLVVYSNQPQHF.

The CDR3 region is CASSLSTGSTDTQYF. This chain links TRBV27 with TRBJ2-3; TCRdb selects TRBD1, and the lack of DNA leaves this call unchecked. Germline-derived CDR1 and CDR2 are MNHEY and SMNVEV (reference sequence). The CDR3 is 15 residues long.

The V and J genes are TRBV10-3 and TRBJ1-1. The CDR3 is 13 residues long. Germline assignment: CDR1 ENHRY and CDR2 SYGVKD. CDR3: CAISESPNTEAFF.

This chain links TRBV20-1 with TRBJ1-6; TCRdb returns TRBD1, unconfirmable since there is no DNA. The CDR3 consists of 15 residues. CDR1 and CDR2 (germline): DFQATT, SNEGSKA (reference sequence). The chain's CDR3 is CSADLRDRNNSPLHF.

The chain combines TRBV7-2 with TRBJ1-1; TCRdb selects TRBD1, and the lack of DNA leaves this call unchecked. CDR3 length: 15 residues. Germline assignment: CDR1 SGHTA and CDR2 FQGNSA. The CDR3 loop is CASSFYDRGGTEAFF.

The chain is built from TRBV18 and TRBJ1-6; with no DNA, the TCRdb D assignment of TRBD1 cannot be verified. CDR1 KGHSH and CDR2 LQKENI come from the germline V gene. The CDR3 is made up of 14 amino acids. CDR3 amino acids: CASSAGTANSPLHF.